This TCR beta chain derives from a study of response to subunit inactivated influenza vaccine. Study findings and constraints: T cells newly recruited by each seasonal influenza vaccination are few, the authors suggested.

The germline V gene has CDR1 LGHDT and CDR2 YNNKEL (reference sequence). The germline V and J ends were trimmed by 1 base and 7 bases, with 8 bases remaining between them. The CDR3 covers 14 residues. There are many counts of this clonotype. The antigen is undetermined. TCRdb independently ran MiXCR on the RT-PCR reads; one entry per CDR3 protein. The sample consists of 560,000 or so distinct CDR3 sequences, under 9% of them appearing once. The sample was PBMCs from blood, taken 23 to 25 months after vaccination. The chain is built from TRBV3-1 and TRBJ1-6; TRBD1 might be the D (6 bases). This TCR came from a man aged 50 to 69 who received an inactivated influenza vaccine. CDR3 residues: CASSQGTENSPLHF. The DNA for the CDR3 is TGTGCCAGCAGCCAAGGGACAGAAAATTCACCCCTCCACTTT.